The source of this T cell receptor beta chain is a study of T-cell memory formation after mild COVID-19 (dated by TCRdb to the early 2020s). Regarding the complete study: TCR sequence clusters from the two donors were found to be largely donor specific. Two young, previously healthy adult volunteers made up the cohort, one male and one female. In a couple of donors, T-cell clones that expanded and contracted after mild COVID-19 were tracked by sequencing TCRalpha and TCRbeta repertoires over time. Study-wide findings and limitations: Clones contracting from day 15 to 85 had balanced CD4/CD8 phenotypes, while a second wave expanding from day 15 to 37 was biased towards CD4+. Whether the second-wave clones peaking on day 37 were SARS-CoV-2 specific was not confirmed. Some responding clones were found in pre-infection memory, which suggests that pre-existing cross-reactive memory T cells took part in the SARS-CoV-2 response. Contracting CD4+ clones were located mainly in the CM and EM memory subsets, whereas CD8+ clones were found to be enriched in EMRA. The study included only a couple of mild cases, and larger cohorts that include severe cases with pre-infection samples were judged to be necessary.

V is cut back by 6 bases and J by 4 bases, with 3 bases in the junction unmatched. Sequences SNHLY (CDR1) and FYNNEI (CDR2) are obtained from the germline V gene. The CDR3 measures 13 amino acids from cysteine to phenylalanine. The CDR3 DNA has 39 bases and is translated from base 1. The sequencer was an Illumina NovaSeq 6000. TCRalpha and TCRbeta cDNA libraries were built by 5'RACE with constant-segment primers, adding sample barcodes and unique molecular identifiers. RNA was extracted from every sample with Trizol reagent. The libraries were amplified in two PCR steps, and the second step added a second sample barcode and Illumina TruSeq adapters. Sequencing of libraries was performed on an Illumina NovaSeq with 2 x 150 bp paired-end reads. The study's processing was this. With migec v1.2.7, reads were demultiplexed and then collapsed into UMI-guided consensus sequences. Using mixcr v2.1.11, the UMI consensuses were aligned to TRA and TRB V and J templates and assembled into clonotypes. A clonotype was counted as expanded or contracted only when both edgeR and NoisET called the clonotype significant, with the noise models trained on biological replicates. edgeR calls used a false discovery rate-adjusted p below 0.01 and a log2 fold-change threshold of 1. As an exploratory analysis of dynamics, max-normalized trajectories of the 1000 most abundant clonotypes were examined by PCA with hierarchical clustering. Each responding clone was given a CD4 or CD8 phenotype based on the CD4+ and CD8+ repertoires, which had been sequenced separately. Starting from the raw public reads, TCRdb applied fastp trimming at Q25, assembled clones with MiXCR and retained in-frame beta chains. Identical CDR3 protein sequences are pooled into one entry, listed with their most common genes and DNA. For this entry, the V and J calls and clone size follow TCRdb and not the study's own pipeline. The sample table shows 400,000 to 500,000 distinct CDR3 sequences, and roughly 17% are seen once. Approximately 21% of the sample comes from the top ten.

This clonotype was counted many times. The clone's antigen remains unknown. No base quality values were provided; no much bigger clone lies one nucleotide off. Ficoll-Paque density gradient centrifugation was the method used to isolate PBMCs. Material for sequencing was PBMCs or a T cell subset sorted from them (not recorded which). The chain is made from TRBV2 and TRBJ1-5; 7 central bases correspond to TRBD1. The receptor was derived from a young man who had mild COVID-19 (a few samples of this study predate the infection). The sample titles of this study are shuffled in the database, so cell type and time point are left out; the donor was told from shared clones. CDR3 region: CASRRDSNQPQHF. The bases read TGTGCCAGCAGGCGGGACAGTAATCAGCCCCAGCATTTT. Here the CDR3 is joined to the reference TRBV2 and TRBJ1-5 genes, and the full variable domain is: EPEVTQTPSHQVTQMGQEVILRCVPISNHLYFYWYRQILGQKVEFLVSFYNNEISEKSEIFDDQFSVERPDGSNFTLKIRSTKLEDSAMYFCASRRDSNQPQHFGDGTRLSIL.